The present T cell receptor (beta chain) was sequenced within a study of synovial regulatory T cells in juvenile arthritis. Data came from immunoSEQ multiplex PCR; TCRdb stores just in-frame clones and leaves some out. Found here are 8,000 to 10,000 clones; the top ten clones hold over 0.8%. The CDR3 sequence is 16 residues long. A DNA sequence was not provided. CDR1 and CDR2 from the germline V gene are LNHDA and SQIVND (reference sequence). Sequenced: Treg cells from blood. The subset here: remaining (HLA-DR-negative) circulating blood Treg cells. This chain uses TRBV19 with TRBJ1-2. The receptor was isolated from a donor aged 2-35 years with juvenile idiopathic arthritis. Here the CDR3 reads CASSIVLWRGNYGYTF.